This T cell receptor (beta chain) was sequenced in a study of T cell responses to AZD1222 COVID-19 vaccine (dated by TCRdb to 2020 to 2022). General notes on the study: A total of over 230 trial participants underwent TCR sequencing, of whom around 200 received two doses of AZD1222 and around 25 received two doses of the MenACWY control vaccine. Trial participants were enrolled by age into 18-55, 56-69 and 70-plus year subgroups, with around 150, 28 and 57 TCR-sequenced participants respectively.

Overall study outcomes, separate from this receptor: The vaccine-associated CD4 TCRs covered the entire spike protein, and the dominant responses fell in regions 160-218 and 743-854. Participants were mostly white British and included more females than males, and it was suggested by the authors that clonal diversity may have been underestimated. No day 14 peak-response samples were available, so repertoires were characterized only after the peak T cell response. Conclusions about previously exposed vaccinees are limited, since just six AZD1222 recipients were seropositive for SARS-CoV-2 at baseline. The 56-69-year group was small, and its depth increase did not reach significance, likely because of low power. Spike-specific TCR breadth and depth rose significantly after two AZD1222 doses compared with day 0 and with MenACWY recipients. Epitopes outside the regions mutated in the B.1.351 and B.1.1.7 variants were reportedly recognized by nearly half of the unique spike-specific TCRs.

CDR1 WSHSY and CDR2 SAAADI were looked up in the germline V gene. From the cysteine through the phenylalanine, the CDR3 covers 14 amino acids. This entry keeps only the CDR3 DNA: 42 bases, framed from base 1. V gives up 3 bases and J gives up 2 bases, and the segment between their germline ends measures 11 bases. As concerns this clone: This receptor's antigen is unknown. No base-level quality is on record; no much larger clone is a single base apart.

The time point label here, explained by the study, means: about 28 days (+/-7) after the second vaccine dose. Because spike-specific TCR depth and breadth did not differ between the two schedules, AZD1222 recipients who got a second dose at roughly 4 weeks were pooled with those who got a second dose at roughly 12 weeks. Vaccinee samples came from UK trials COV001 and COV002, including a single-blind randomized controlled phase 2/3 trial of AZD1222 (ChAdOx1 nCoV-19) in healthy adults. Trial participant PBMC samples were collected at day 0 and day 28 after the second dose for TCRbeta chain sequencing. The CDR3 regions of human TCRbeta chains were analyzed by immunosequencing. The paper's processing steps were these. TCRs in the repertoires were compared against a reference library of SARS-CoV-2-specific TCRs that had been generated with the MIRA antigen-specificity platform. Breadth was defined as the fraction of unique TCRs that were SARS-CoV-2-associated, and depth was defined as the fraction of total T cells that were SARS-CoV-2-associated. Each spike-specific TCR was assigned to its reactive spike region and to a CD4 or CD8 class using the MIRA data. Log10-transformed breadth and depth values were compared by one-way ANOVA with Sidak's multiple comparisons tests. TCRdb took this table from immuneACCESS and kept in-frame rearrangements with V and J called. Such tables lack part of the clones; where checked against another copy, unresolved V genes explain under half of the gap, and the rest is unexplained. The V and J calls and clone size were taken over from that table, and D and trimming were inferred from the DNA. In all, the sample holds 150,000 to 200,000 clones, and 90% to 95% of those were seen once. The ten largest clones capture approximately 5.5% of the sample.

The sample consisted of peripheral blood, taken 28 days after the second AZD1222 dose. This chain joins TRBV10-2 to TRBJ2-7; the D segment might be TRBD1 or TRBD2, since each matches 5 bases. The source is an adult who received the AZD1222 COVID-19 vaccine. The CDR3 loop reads CASSEVGTPYEQYF. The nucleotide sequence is TGCGCCAGCAGTGAAGTCGGGACCCCCTACGAGCAGTACTTC.